These 17 T cell receptor beta chains share one sample of origin, sequenced in a study of OX40 agonist ivuxolimab in advanced cancers. Sequencing was performed with immunoSEQ multiplex PCR; in TCRdb, only in-frame clones are kept and a portion is missing. The profile shows tens of thousands of clones, around four fifths of them singletons. This sample comprised CD4+ or CD8+ T cells sorted from blood, obtained in a trial of the OX40 agonist ivuxolimab. These receptors originate from an adult with an advanced solid tumor such as melanoma, head and neck, liver or kidney cancer.

The chain combines TRBV4-1 with TRBJ1-6; 7 nucleotides line up with TRBD1. The length of the CDR3 is 15 residues. The J segment lost 12 bases and the V segment lost 4 bases, leaving 12 bases of the junction unmatched. CDR1 is MGHRA, CDR2 YSYEKL, per germline. The CDR3 nucleotides read TGCGCCAGCAGCCTGACGGGACAGACAATGTTACCCCTCCACTTT. This gives the protein CASSLTGQTMLPLHF.

The chain couples TRBV6-6 to TRBJ2-3; no reliable D call. Germline values: CDR1 MNHNY, CDR2 SVGAGI (reference sequence). The V end lost 2 bases, the J end lost 1 base, and 7 bases lay between the germline ends. The CDR3 runs 14 residues. The CDR3 protein is CASSYREGTDTQYF. CDR3 in DNA: TGTGCCAGCAGTTACAGGGAAGGCACAGATACGCAGTATTTT.

With regard to this clone: At the DNA level, this CDR3 is encoded by other sequences in the same sample as well. V and J are TRBV2 and TRBJ2-5; no reliable D call. This CDR3 is 11 amino acids long. Germline CDR1 is SNHLY and CDR2 is FYNNEI. The V and J ends lost 4 bases and 5 bases respectively, with 5 bases between them. This CDR3 is CASSVAETQYF. DNA of the CDR3: TGTGCCAGCAGTGTGGCGGAGACCCAGTACTTC.

CDR3 loop: CASSLNRGSNQPQHF. The CDR3 DNA is TGTGCCAGCAGCTTGAATCGGGGTAGCAATCAGCCCCAGCATTTT. The chain has TRBV5-6 and TRBJ1-5; no firm D call. Germline loops: CDR1 SGHDT, CDR2 YYEEEE. V was pared by 1 base and J by 0 bases, with 8 bases between. This CDR3 contains 15 residues.

The chain employs TRBV11-2 and TRBJ2-1, with TRBD1 matching over 7 bases. Germline values: CDR1 SGHAT, CDR2 FQNNGV. The CDR3 has 15 residues. Trimming removed 5 bases from V and 0 bases from J; junction bases left unmatched: 4. The CDR3 spells CASSPGQNSYNEQFF. The CDR3 nucleotides are TGTGCCAGCAGCCCGGGACAGAACTCCTACAATGAGCAGTTCTTC. Full variable domain (missing parts from reference TRBV11-2 and TRBJ2-1): EAGVAQSPRYKIIEKRQSVAFWCNPISGHATLYWYQQILGQGPKLLIQFQNNGVVDDSQLPKDRFSAERLKGVDSTLKIQPAKLEDSAVYLCASSPGQNSYNEQFFGPGTRLTVL.

This clone occurred once. The chain carries TRBV13 and TRBJ2-5, with D possibly matching TRBD1 (5 bases). The V end was cut by 2 bases, the J end by 2 bases, with 12 bases between. The CDR3 consists of 15 residues. Germline assignment: CDR1 PRHDT and CDR2 FYEKMQ (reference sequence). DNA for the CDR3: TGTGCCAGCAGCTTATCAGGGTCGTTACAAGAGACCCAGTACTTC. Translation: CASSLSGSLQETQYF.

The V and J genes are TRBV29-1 and TRBJ1-4, with D possibly TRBD1 on 5 matching bases. Germline V gives CDR1 SQVTM, CDR2 ANQGSEA. Between the trimmed V and J ends, which lost 7 bases and 10 bases, there was a span of 19 bases. This CDR3 region has 13 residues. CDR3 sequence reads: CSALDTPEGKLFF. The CDR3 region has the DNA TGCAGCGCTCTGGACACCCCAGAGGGAAAACTGTTTTTT.

The chain carries TRBV19 and TRBJ1-5; D is ambiguous. The CDR3 has 15 residues. Germline V gives CDR1 LNHDA, CDR2 SQIVND (reference sequence). Trimming shortened V by 5 bases and J by 0 bases, and 11 bases separated the two germline ends. DNA of the CDR3: TGTGCCAGTAGTTCCCCCCGTGATAGCAATCAGCCCCAGCATTTT. Translation gives CASSSPRDSNQPQHF.

The V and J genes are TRBV5-1 and TRBJ1-1; tentative D call: TRBD1 (6 bases). Germline CDR1 and CDR2: SGHRS and YFSETQ. V was shortened by 4 bases and J by 3 bases, with 16 bases between the two germline ends. The CDR3 length is 15 residues. CDR3 in DNA: TGCGCCAGCAGCCCCAGACAGGAGTTGGACACTGAAGCTTTCTTT. Protein: CASSPRQELDTEAFF.

V is TRBV5-1 and J is TRBJ2-7; D is possibly TRBD1 or TRBD2 (6 bases each). The CDR3 consists of 16 residues. V was cut by 4 bases and J by 3 bases, with 20 bases left in between. From germline, CDR1 is SGHRS and CDR2 YFSETQ. The CDR3 DNA reads TGCGCCAGCAGCCCCAGCGGGCGACAGGTGGGCTACGAGCAGTACTTC. It is translated as CASSPSGRQVGYEQYF.

This chain joins TRBV5-1 and TRBJ2-7, with D perhaps TRBD1 (5 bases). Germline V CDR1 and CDR2: SGHRS, YFSETQ. The CDR3 covers 13 residues. V dropped 5 bases and J dropped 4 bases, with 13 bases sitting between them. The CDR3: CASRSQARYEQYF. The CDR3, as DNA: TGCGCCAGCAGGTCACAGGCTAGGTACGAGCAGTACTTC.

The rearrangement joins TRBV18 to TRBJ2-5, with D hard to call. The V and J ends lost 2 bases and 3 bases respectively, with 13 bases between them. The germline V gene has CDR1 KGHSH and CDR2 LQKENI. The CDR3 totals 15 residues. This CDR3 reads CASSPEIGWEETQYF. In DNA, the CDR3 is TGTGCCAGCTCACCAGAGATAGGGTGGGAAGAGACCCAGTACTTC.

The CDR3 sequence: CASSWGTGTDTQYF. The CDR3 DNA reads as TGTGCCAGCAGCTGGGGTACTGGCACAGATACGCAGTATTTT. This rearrangement joins TRBV7-9 to TRBJ2-3, with D unresolved. Trimming took off 4 bases at V and 1 base at J, with 9 bases between the two ends. The CDR3 runs to 14 residues. Germline-derived CDR1 and CDR2 are SEHNR and FQNEAQ (reference sequence).

The V call is TRBV7-6, the J call TRBJ1-1; unclear D gene. The V end was cut by 4 bases, the J end by 7 bases, with 7 bases between. The V gene's germline CDR1 is SGHVS and CDR2 FNYEAQ. The CDR3 is made up of 11 amino acids. The CDR3 protein is CASSSDLEAFF. CDR3 DNA: TGTGCCAGCAGCTCAGATCTTGAAGCTTTCTTT.

This chain links TRBV10-3 with TRBJ1-2, with D maybe TRBD1 (6 bases). Per the germline V gene, CDR1 is ENHRY and CDR2 is SYGVKD. The CDR3 length is 13 residues. V was shortened by 9 bases and J by 2 bases, with 13 bases between the two germline ends. As DNA, the CDR3 is TGTGCCATAAGGACAGATATAAACTATGGCTACACCTTC. Amino acids: CAIRTDINYGYTF.

This clone was seen more than once but under ten times. The chain couples TRBV15 to TRBJ2-2; no clear D. CDR3 length: 13 amino acids. Germline V CDR1 and CDR2: LNHNV, YYDKDF (reference sequence). The V end lost 8 bases, the J end lost 7 bases, and 14 bases lay between the germline ends. The CDR3 DNA reads TGTGCCACCGAATCTGGGGATGGCGGGGAGCTGTTTTTT. It encodes CATESGDGGELFF.

This rearrangement joins TRBV6-1 to TRBJ1-1; D uncertain. The V end lost 7 bases, the J end lost 0 bases, and 15 bases lay between the germline ends. CDR3 length: 15 residues. Germline CDR1 reads MNHNS; CDR2 reads SASEGT. This CDR3 is CASIGQDALNTEAFF. In nucleotides, the CDR3 is TGTGCCAGCATTGGCCAGGACGCCTTGAACACTGAAGCTTTCTTT.